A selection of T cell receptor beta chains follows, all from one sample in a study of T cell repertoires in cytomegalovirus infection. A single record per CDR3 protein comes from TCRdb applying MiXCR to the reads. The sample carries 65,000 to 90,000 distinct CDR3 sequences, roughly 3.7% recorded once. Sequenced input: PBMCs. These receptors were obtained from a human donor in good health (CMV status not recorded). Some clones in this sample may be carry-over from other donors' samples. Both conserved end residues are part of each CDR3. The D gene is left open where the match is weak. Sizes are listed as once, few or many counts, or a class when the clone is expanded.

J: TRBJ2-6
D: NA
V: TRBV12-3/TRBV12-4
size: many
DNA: TGTGCCAGCAGTTTGAGGGGATTTAGCTCTGGGGCCAACGTCCTGACTTTC
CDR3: CASSLRGFSSGANVLTF

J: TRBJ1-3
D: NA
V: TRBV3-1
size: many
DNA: TGTGCCAGCAGCCCGCGAGGCTCTGGAAACACCATATATTTT
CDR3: CASSPRGSGNTIYF

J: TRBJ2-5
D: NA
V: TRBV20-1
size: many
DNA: TGCAGTGCTAGAGGTGGGGGTGAGACCCAGTACTTC
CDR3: CSARGGGETQYF

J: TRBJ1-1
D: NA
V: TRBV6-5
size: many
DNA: TGTGCCAGCAGTTACGATAGGGGACTTGAAGCTTTCTTT
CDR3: CASSYDRGLEAFF

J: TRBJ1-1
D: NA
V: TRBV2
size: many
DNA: TGTGCCAGCAGTTTACCGCTGGACCGGCACACTGAAGCTTTCTTT
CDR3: CASSLPLDRHTEAFF

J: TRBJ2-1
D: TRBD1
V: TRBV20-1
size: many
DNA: TGCAGTGCTAGAGAGTCCAGGGGGCGAGGCAATGAGCAGTTCTTC
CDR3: CSARESRGRGNEQFF

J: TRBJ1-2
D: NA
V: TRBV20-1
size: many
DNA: TGCAGTGCTAGGGGGGGGGGCTCTAGATATGGCTACACCTTC
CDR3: CSARGGGSRYGYTF

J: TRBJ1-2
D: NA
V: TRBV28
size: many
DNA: TGTGCCAGCAGTTTTCGAGGCGGCCCAAACTATGGCTACACCTTC
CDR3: CASSFRGGPNYGYTF

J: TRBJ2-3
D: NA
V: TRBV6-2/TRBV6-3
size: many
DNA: TGTGCCAGCAGTTACCCCTCTAGCTGGAGGGGGGCAGATACGCAGTATTTT
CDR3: CASSYPSSWRGADTQYF

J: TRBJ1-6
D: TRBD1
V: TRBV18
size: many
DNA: TGTGCCAGCTCACCTGGACAGGGCCTTAATTCACCCCTCCACTTT
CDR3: CASSPGQGLNSPLHF

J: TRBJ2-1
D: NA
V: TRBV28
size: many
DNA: TGTGCCAGCAGTCCGACTGGATGGTCAGCCTACAATGAGCAGTTCTTC
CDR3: CASSPTGWSAYNEQFF

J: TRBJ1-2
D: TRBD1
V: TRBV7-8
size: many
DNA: TGTGCCAGCAGCTTAGTCAGATCAACAGGGGGTGGCTACACCTTC
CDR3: CASSLVRSTGGGYTF